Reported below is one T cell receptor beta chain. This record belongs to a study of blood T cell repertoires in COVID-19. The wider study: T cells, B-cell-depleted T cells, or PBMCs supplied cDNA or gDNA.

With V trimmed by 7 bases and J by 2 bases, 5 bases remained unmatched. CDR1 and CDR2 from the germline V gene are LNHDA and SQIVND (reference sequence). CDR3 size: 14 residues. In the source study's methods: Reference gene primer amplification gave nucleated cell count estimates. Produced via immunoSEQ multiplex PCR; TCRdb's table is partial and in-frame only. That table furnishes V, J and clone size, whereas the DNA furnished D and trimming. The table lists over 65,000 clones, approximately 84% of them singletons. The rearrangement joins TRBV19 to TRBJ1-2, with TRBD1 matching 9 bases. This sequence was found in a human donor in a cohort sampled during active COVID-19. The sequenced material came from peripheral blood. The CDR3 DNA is TGTGCCAGTACCCCGGACAGGGGAAACTATGGCTACACCTTC. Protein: CASTPDRGNYGYTF.